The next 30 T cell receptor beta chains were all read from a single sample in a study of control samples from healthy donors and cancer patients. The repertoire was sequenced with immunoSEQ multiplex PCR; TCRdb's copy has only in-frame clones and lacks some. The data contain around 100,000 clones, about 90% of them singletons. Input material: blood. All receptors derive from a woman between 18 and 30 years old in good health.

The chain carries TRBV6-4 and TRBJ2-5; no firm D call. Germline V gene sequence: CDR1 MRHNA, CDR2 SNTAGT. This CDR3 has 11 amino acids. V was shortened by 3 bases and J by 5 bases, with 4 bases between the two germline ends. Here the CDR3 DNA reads TGTGCCAGCAGTGAAGTGGAGACCCAGTACTTC. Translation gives CASSEVETQYF.

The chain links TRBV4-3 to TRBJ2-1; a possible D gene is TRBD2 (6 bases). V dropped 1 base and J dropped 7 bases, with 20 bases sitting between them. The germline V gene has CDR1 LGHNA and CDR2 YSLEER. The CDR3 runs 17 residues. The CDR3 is CASSQGGGYALLNEQFF. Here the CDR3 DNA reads TGCGCCAGCAGCCAAGGTGGGGGGTATGCCCTCTTGAATGAGCAGTTCTTC.

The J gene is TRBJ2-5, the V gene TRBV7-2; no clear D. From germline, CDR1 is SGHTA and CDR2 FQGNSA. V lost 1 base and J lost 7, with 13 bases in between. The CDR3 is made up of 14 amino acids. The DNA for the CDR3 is TGTGCCAGCAGCTTAGGTTGGGATCCGGTGACCCAGTACTTC. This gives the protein CASSLGWDPVTQYF. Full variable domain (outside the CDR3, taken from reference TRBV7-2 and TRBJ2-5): GAGVSQSPSNKVTEKGKDVELRCDPISGHTALYWYRQSLGQGLEFLIYFQGNSAPDKSGLPSDRFSAERTGGSVSTLTIQRTQQEDSAVYLCASSLGWDPVTQYFGPGTRLLVL.

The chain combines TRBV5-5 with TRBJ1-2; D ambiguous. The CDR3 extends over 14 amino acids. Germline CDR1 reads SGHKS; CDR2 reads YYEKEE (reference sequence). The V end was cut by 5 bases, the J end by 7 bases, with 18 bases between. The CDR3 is CASRLGVGPGGYTF. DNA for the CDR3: TGTGCCAGCAGGCTTGGGGTCGGCCCCGGTGGCTACACCTTC.

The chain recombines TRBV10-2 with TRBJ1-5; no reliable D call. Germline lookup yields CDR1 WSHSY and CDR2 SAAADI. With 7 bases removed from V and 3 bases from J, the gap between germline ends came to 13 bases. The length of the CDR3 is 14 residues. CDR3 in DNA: TGCGCCAGCACTCGGCAGAGATTCAATCAGCCCCAGCATTTT. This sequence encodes CASTRQRFNQPQHF.

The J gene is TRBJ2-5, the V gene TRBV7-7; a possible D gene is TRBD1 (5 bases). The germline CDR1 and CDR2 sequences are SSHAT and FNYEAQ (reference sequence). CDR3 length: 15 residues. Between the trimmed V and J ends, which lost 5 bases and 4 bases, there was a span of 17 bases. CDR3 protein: CASSNTGSTLETQYF. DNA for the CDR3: TGTGCCAGCAGCAATACAGGATCCACCTTAGAGACCCAGTACTTC. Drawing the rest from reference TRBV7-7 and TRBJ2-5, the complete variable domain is GAGVSQSPRYKVTKRGQDVTLRCDPISSHATLYWYQQALGQGPEFLTYFNYEAQPDKSGLPSDRFSAERPEGSISTLTIQRTEQRDSAMYRCASSNTGSTLETQYFGPGTRLLVL.

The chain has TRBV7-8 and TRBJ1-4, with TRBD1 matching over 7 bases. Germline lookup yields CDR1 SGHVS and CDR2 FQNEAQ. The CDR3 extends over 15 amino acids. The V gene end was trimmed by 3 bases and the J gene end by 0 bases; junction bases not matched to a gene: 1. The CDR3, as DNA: TGTGCCAGCAGCTTCCAGGGGGCAACTAATGAAAAACTGTTTTTT. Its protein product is CASSFQGATNEKLFF.

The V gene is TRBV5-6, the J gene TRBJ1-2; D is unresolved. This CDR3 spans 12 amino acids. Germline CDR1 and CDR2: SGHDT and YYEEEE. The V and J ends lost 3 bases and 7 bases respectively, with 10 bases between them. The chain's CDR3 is CASSYRGAGYTF. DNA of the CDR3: TGTGCCAGCAGCTACCGAGGTGCTGGCTACACCTTC.

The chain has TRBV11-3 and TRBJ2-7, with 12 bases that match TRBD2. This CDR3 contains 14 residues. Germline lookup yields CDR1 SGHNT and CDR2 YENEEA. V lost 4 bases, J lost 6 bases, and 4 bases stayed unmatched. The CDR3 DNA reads TGTGCCAGCAGCTCATTACTAGCGGGAGGCGAGCAGTACTTC. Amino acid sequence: CASSSLLAGGEQYF.

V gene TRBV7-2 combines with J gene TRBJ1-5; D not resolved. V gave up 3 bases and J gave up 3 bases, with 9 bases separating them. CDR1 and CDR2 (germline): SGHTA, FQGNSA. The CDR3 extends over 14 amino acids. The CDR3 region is CASSLNGPNQPQHF. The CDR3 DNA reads TGTGCCAGCAGCTTGAACGGCCCCAATCAGCCCCAGCATTTT.

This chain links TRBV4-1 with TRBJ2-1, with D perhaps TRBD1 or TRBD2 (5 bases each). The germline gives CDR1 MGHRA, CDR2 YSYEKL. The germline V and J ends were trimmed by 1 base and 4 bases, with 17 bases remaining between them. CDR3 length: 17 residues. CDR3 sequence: CASSQVLTGRPYNEQFF. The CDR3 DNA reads TGCGCCAGCAGCCAAGTTCTGACGGGACGTCCTTACAATGAGCAGTTCTTC.

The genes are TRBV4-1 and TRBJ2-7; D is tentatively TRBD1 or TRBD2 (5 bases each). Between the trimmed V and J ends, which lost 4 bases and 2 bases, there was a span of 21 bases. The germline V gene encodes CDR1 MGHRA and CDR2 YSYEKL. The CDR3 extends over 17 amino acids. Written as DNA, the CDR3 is TGCGCCAGCAGCCTAAGGAGTGGGACGGCGGCACCCTACGAGCAGTACTTC. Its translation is CASSLRSGTAAPYEQYF.

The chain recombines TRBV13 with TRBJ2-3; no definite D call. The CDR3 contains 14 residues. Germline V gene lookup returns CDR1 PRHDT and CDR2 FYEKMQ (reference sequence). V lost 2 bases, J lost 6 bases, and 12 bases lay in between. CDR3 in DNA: TGTGCCAGCAGCTTACTTACCCCCCAGGATACGCAGTATTTT. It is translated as CASSLLTPQDTQYF.

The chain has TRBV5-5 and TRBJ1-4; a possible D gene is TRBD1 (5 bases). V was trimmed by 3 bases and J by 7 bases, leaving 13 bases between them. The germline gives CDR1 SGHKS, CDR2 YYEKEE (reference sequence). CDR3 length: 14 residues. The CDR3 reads CASSWDLDGEKLFF. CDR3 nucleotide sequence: TGTGCCAGCAGCTGGGACCTGGACGGTGAAAAACTGTTTTTT.

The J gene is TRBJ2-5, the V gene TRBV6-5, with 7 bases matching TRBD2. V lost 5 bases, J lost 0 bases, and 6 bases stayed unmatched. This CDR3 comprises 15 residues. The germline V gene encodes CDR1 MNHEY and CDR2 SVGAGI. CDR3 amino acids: CASSPGGMYQETQYF. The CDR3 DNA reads TGTGCCAGCAGTCCGGGGGGAATGTACCAAGAGACCCAGTACTTC.

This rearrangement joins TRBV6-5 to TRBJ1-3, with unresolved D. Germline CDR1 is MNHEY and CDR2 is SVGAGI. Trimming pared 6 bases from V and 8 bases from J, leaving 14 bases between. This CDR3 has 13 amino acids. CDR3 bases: TGTGCCAGCAGACCGACCGGGAGAGACACCATATATTTT. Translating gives CASRPTGRDTIYF.

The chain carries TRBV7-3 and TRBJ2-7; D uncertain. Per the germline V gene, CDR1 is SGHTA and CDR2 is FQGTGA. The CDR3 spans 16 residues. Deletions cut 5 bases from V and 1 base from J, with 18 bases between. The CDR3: CASSPKNGRMSYEQYF. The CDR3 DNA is TGTGCCAGCAGCCCAAAGAACGGCCGAATGTCCTACGAGCAGTACTTC.

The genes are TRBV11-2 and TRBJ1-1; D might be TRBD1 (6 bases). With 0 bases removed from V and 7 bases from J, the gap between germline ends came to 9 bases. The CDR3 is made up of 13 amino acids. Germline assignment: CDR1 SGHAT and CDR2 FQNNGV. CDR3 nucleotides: TGTGCCAGCAGCTTAGAACAGGGTCTTGAAGCTTTCTTT. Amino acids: CASSLEQGLEAFF.

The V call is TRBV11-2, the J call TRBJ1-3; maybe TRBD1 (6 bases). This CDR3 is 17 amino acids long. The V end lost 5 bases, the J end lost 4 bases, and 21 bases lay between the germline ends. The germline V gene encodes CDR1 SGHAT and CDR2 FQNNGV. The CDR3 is CASSHRSGPRGGNTIYF. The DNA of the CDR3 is TGTGCCAGCAGCCACCGATCGGGACCCAGGGGAGGAAACACCATATATTTT.

The CDR3 is CAISESSYEQYF. In nucleotides, the CDR3 is TGTGCCATCAGTGAGTCTTCTTACGAGCAGTACTTC. This chain links TRBV10-3 with TRBJ2-7; no firm D call. Germline CDR1 reads ENHRY; CDR2 reads SYGVKD. V lost 0 bases and J lost 4, with 4 bases in between. The CDR3 extends over 12 amino acids.

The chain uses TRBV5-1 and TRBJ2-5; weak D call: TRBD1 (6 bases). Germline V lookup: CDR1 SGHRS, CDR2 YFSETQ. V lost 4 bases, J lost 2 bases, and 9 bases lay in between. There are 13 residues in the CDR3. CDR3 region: CASSPGQQETQYF. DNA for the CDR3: TGCGCCAGCAGCCCCGGACAGCAAGAGACCCAGTACTTC.

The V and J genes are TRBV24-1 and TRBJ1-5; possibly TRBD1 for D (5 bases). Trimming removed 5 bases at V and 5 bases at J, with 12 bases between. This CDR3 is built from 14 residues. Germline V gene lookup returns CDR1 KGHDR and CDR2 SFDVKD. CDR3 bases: TGTGCCACCAGTGCAGAGGGGCGGGATCAGCCCCAGCATTTT. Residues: CATSAEGRDQPQHF.

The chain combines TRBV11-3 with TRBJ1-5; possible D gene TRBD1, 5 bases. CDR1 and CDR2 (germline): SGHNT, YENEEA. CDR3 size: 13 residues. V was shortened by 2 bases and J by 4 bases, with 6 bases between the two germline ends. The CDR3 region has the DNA TGTGCCAGCAGCTTACAGGGAAATCAGCCCCAGCATTTT. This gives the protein CASSLQGNQPQHF.

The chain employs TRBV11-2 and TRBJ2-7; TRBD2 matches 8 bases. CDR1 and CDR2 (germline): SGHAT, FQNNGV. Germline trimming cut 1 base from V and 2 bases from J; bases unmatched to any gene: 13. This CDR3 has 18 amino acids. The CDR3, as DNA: TGTGCCAGCAGCTTAGTCTTTTCGGGGGGGCTACCACCCTACGAGCAGTACTTC. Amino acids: CASSLVFSGGLPPYEQYF.

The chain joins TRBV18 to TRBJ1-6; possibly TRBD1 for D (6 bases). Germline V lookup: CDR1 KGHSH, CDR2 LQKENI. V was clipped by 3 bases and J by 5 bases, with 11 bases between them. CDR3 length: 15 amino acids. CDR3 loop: CASSPQGMNNSPLHF. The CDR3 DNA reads TGTGCCAGCTCACCCCAGGGGATGAATAATTCACCCCTCCACTTT.

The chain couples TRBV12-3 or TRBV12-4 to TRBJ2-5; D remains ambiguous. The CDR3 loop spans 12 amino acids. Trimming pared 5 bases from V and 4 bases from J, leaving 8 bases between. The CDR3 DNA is TGTGCCAGCAGTCCGTTGGGAGAGACCCAGTACTTC. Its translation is CASSPLGETQYF.

The CDR3, as DNA: TGTGCCAGCAGCTTGCCCGACCCCTACGCCAAAAACATTCAGTACTTC. It is translated as CASSLPDPYAKNIQYF. The rearrangement uses TRBV5-6 and TRBJ2-4, with D uncertain. This CDR3 comprises 16 residues. The V end was cut by 1 base, the J end by 1 base, with 12 bases between. Germline CDR1 reads SGHDT; CDR2 reads YYEEEE.

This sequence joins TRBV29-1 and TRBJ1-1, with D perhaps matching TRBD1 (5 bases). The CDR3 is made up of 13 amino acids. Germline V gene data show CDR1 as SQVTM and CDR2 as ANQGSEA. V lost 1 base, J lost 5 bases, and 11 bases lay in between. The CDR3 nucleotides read TGCAGCGTTGAAGGCAGGGACGGAACTGAAGCTTTCTTT. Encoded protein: CSVEGRDGTEAFF.

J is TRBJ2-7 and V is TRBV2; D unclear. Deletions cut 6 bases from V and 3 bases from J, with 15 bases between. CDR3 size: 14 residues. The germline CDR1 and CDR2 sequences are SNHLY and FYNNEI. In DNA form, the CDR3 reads TGTGCCAGCAGGCGGCCTAAACTTCTCTACGAGCAGTACTTC. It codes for CASRRPKLLYEQYF.

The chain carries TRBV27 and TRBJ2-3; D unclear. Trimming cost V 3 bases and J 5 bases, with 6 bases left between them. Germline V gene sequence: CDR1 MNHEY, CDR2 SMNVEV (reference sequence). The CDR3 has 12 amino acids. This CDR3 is CASSFPRDTQYF. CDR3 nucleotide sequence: TGTGCCAGCAGTTTTCCCCGAGATACGCAGTATTTT.